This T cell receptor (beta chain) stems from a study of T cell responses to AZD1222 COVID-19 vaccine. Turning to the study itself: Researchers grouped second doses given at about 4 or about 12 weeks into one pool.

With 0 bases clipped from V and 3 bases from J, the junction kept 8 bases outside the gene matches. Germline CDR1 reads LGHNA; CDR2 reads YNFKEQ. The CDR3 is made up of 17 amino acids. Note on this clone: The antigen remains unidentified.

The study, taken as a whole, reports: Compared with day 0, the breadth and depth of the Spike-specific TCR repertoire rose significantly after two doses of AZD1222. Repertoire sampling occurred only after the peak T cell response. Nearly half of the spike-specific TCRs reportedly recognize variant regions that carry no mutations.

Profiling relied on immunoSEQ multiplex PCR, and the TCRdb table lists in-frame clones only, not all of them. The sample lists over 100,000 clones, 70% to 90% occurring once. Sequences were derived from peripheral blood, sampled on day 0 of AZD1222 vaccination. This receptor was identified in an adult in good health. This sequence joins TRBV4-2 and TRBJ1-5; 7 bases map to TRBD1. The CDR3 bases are TGTGCCAGCAGCCAAGATAGGGGGCAGGGATCCAATCAGCCCCAGCATTTT. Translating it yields CASSQDRGQGSNQPQHF.